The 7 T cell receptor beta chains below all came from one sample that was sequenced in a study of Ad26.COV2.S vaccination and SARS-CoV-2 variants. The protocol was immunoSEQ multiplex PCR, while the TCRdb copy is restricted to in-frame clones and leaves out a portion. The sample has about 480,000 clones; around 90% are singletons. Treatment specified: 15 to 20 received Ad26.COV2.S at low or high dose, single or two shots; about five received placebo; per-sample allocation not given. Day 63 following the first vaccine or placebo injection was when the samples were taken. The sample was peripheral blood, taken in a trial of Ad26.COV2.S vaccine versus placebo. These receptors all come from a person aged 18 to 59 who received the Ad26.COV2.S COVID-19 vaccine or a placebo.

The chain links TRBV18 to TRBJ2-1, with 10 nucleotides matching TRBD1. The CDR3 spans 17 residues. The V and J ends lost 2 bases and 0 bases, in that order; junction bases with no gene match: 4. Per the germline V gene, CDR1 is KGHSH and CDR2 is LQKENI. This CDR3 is CASSPDRGQGSYNEQFF. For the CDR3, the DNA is TGTGCCAGCTCACCAGACAGGGGGCAAGGCTCCTACAATGAGCAGTTCTTC. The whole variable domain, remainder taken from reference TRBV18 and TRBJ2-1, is NAGVMQNPRHLVRRRGQEARLRCSPMKGHSHVYWYRQLPEEGLKFMVYLQKENIIDESGMPKERFSAEFPKEGPSILRIQQVVRGDSAAYFCASSPDRGQGSYNEQFFGPGTRLTVL.

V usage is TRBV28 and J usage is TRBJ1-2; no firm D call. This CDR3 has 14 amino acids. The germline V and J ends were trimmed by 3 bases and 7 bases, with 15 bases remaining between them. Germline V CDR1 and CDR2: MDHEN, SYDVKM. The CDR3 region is CASSFGQDVGGYTF. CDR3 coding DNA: TGTGCCAGCAGTTTCGGGCAGGATGTGGGTGGCTACACCTTC.

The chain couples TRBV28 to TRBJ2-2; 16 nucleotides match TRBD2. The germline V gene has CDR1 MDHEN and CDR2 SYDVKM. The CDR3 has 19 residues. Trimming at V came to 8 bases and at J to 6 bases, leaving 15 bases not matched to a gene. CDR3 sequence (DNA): TGTGCCAGCCGCACCAGCGGGACTAGCGGGAGGGCCCAGTCCGGGGAGCTGTTTTTT. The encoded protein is CASRTSGTSGRAQSGELFF.

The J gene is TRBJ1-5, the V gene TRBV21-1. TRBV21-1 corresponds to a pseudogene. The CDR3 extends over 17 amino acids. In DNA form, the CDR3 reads TGTGCCAGCAGCAATGGAGGTGCTCAGCCTCGGGGTCAGCCCCAGCATTTT. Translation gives CASSNGGAQPRGQPQHF.

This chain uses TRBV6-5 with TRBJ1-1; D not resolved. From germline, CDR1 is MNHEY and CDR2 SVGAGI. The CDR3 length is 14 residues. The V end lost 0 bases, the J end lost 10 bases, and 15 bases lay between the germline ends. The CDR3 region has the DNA TGTGCCAGCAGTTACTCGAGGACGAACAAGGTAGCTTTCTTT. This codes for CASSYSRTNKVAFF.

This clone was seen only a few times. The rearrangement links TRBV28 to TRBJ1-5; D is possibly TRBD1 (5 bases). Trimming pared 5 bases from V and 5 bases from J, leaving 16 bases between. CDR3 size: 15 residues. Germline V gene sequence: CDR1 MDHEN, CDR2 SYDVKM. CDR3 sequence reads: CASSTPGNAYQPQHF. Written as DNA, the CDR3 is TGTGCCAGCAGTACCCCAGGGAACGCCTATCAGCCCCAGCATTTT.

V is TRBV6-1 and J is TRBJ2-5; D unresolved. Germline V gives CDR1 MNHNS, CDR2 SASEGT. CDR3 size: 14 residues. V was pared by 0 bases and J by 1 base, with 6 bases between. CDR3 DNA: TGTGCCAGCAGTGAAGCGCTCACCCAAGAGACCCAGTACTTC. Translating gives CASSEALTQETQYF.